What follows are 21 T cell receptor beta chains derived from one specimen sequenced in a study of blood T cell repertoires in COVID-19 (dated by TCRdb to 2018 to 2021). The library was produced with the immunoSEQ multiplex PCR assay. In TCRdb, the immuneACCESS table is reduced to in-frame sequences with V and J assigned. These tables do not hold every clone; where another copy was compared, an unresolved V gene accounts for under half, and the others remain unexplained. The sample contains around 59,000 clones, 80% to 90% of them found a single time. The top ten constitute approximately 4.8% of the sample. The sample comprised peripheral blood. All receptors derive from a man aged 55 to 70 with acute or convalescent COVID-19.

This clone was observed once. The V gene is TRBV14, the J gene TRBJ2-7; TRBD1 matches 8 bases. Germline V gene data show CDR1 as SGHDN and CDR2 as FVKESK. Trimming took 1 base from V and 3 from J; bases not matched to a gene: 11. The length of the CDR3 is 17 residues. For the CDR3, the DNA is TGTGCCAGCAGCCAAGGAGGACAGGGTTTGATGGACTACGAGCAGTACTTC. Protein sequence: CASSQGGQGLMDYEQYF.

The CDR3 DNA reads as TGTGCCAGCAGCCAGGGCCGGATTGAGCAGTTCTTC. Residues: CASSQGRIEQFF. The J gene is TRBJ2-1, the V gene TRBV12-3 or TRBV12-4, with TRBD1 as a possible D gene (5 bases). Trimming took 6 bases from V and 9 from J, leaving 12 bases between them. The CDR3 is made up of 12 amino acids.

This chain uses TRBV28 with TRBJ2-1; D gene uncertain. The germline gives CDR1 MDHEN, CDR2 SYDVKM. V lost 3 bases, J lost 2 bases, and 17 bases lay in between. The CDR3 loop spans 17 amino acids. The CDR3 nucleotides are TGTGCCAGCAGTTTCCCAAGTGTGTCGGAGCCCTACAATGAGCAGTTCTTC. Translation gives CASSFPSVSEPYNEQFF.

The chain combines TRBV7-3 with TRBJ2-1; D uncertain. Germline CDR1 is SGHTA and CDR2 is FQGTGA. CDR3 size: 13 residues. V lost 5 bases, J lost 5 bases, and 10 bases lay in between. The CDR3 sequence is CASSGPNDNEQFF. The CDR3 region has the DNA TGTGCCAGCAGCGGCCCCAATGACAATGAGCAGTTCTTC.

The V and J genes are TRBV28 and TRBJ2-3; no clear D. Trimming pared 4 bases from V and 2 bases from J, leaving 13 bases between. CDR1 and CDR2 from the germline V gene are MDHEN and SYDVKM. The CDR3 covers 15 residues. CDR3 in amino acids: CASSSFSRYTDTQYF. CDR3 bases: TGTGCCAGCAGTTCCTTCTCGCGGTACACAGATACGCAGTATTTT.

This clone was observed once. This chain joins TRBV15 and TRBJ2-2, with 14 bases identical to TRBD2. This CDR3 is built from 16 residues. J gave up 4 bases and V 5 bases, and 3 bases lay outside the gene matches. The germline V gene encodes CDR1 LNHNV and CDR2 YYDKDF (reference sequence). The CDR3 DNA reads as TGTGCCACCAGCCGGGGACTAGCGGGAGTCACCGGGGAGCTGTTTTTT. Encoded protein: CATSRGLAGVTGELFF.

The chain joins TRBV6-6 to TRBJ1-6, with 8 bases aligning to TRBD1. The CDR3 has 17 amino acids. Germline V lookup: CDR1 MNHNY, CDR2 SVGAGI (reference sequence). Trimming at V came to 5 bases and at J to 3 bases, leaving 9 bases not matched to a gene. CDR3 protein: CASSPRQGQHYNSPLHF. In nucleotides, the CDR3 is TGTGCCAGCAGTCCACGACAGGGGCAACACTATAATTCACCCCTCCACTTT.

The chain is built from TRBV4-1 and TRBJ2-7, with 8 positions matching TRBD1. The ends lost 2 bases at V and 4 bases at J; junction bases unmatched: 7. Germline lookup yields CDR1 MGHRA and CDR2 YSYEKL. The CDR3 has 15 amino acids. Here the CDR3 reads CASSQLPGQAYEQYF. The CDR3 DNA follows: TGCGCCAGCAGCCAACTCCCGGGACAGGCTTACGAGCAGTACTTC.

The genes are TRBV4-1 and TRBJ1-5, with TRBD1 identical over 10 bases. This CDR3 is built from 13 residues. The trim removed 3 bases at V and 9 bases at J, leaving 2 bases unmatched. The germline CDR1 and CDR2 sequences are MGHRA and YSYEKL. In DNA, the CDR3 is TGCGCCAGCAGCCAGGGGACAGGGGTGCCCCAGCATTTT. This gives the protein CASSQGTGVPQHF.

The J gene is TRBJ1-4, the V gene TRBV5-5; a possible D gene is TRBD1 (5 bases). The CDR3 contains 17 residues. Trimming took off 4 bases at V and 7 bases at J, with 23 bases between the two ends. From germline, CDR1 is SGHKS and CDR2 YYEKEE (reference sequence). CDR3 protein: CASSPWGYSVGGEKLFF. CDR3 nucleotides: TGTGCCAGCAGCCCCTGGGGCTACAGTGTTGGTGGTGAAAAACTGTTTTTT.

The V gene is TRBV18, the J gene TRBJ1-1; no clear D. Germline V lookup: CDR1 KGHSH, CDR2 LQKENI. V was clipped by 2 bases and J by 1 base, with 8 bases between them. The CDR3 is made up of 14 amino acids. CDR3: CASSPLAGNTEAFF. In DNA, the CDR3 is TGTGCCAGCTCACCATTAGCCGGGAACACTGAAGCTTTCTTT.

The chain uses TRBV19 and TRBJ2-7, with 10 bases aligning to TRBD1. This CDR3 has 16 residues. Germline V gene lookup returns CDR1 LNHDA and CDR2 SQIVND (reference sequence). Unmatched junction bases numbered 7, after V lost 1 base and J lost 4 bases. In DNA, the CDR3 is TGTGCCAGTAGTATAGGGAGGGACAGGGGAGTTTACGAGCAGTACTTC. Protein: CASSIGRDRGVYEQYF.

The chain couples TRBV9 to TRBJ2-1; weak D call: TRBD2 (6 bases). Per germline, CDR1 SGDLS and CDR2 YYNGEE. The CDR3 is 15 residues long. V lost 3 bases and J 1 base, leaving 11 bases between the germline ends. The CDR3 nucleotides are TGTGCCAGCAGCGAAACGGAGGGGTCCTACAATGAGCAGTTCTTC. As protein: CASSETEGSYNEQFF.

CDR3 nucleotide sequence: TGTGCCAGCATGTACAGTGGTCTGAACACTGAAGCTTTCTTT. Residues: CASMYSGLNTEAFF. V and J are TRBV2 and TRBJ1-1; D gene uncertain. Germline V gene sequence: CDR1 SNHLY, CDR2 FYNNEI. Trimming cost V 7 bases and J 0 bases, with 12 bases left between them. The CDR3 has 14 amino acids. The full variable domain, in which reference TRBV2 and TRBJ1-1 provide the parts outside the CDR3, is EPEVTQTPSHQVTQMGQEVILRCVPISNHLYFYWYRQILGQKVEFLVSFYNNEISEKSEIFDDQFSVERPDGSNFTLKIRSTKLEDSAMYFCASMYSGLNTEAFFGQGTRLTVV.

The chain links TRBV29-1 to TRBJ1-1; no firm D call. CDR1 SQVTM and CDR2 ANQGSEA come from the germline V gene. The V and J ends lost 3 bases and 0 bases respectively, with 8 bases between them. The CDR3 spans 13 residues. This CDR3 reads CSVEVAMNTEAFF. The CDR3 region has the DNA TGCAGCGTTGAGGTAGCTATGAACACTGAAGCTTTCTTT.

The genes are TRBV5-4 and TRBJ2-5, with 11 bases matching TRBD1. V gave up 5 bases and J gave up 6 bases; unmatched junction bases: 6. Germline CDR1 reads SGHNT; CDR2 reads YYREEE (reference sequence). CDR3 size: 14 residues. The CDR3 region is CASRMDRGLKTQYF. The CDR3 region has the DNA TGTGCCAGCAGGATGGACAGGGGGCTAAAGACCCAGTACTTC.

This clone showed up just a few times. This chain uses TRBV14 with TRBJ2-2, with D perhaps TRBD2 (5 bases). The germline V gene encodes CDR1 SGHDN and CDR2 FVKESK. V was pared by 0 bases and J by 7 bases, with 9 bases between. The CDR3 consists of 14 residues. This CDR3 is CASSQDGRGGELFF. CDR3 sequence (DNA): TGTGCCAGCAGCCAAGATGGCCGGGGCGGGGAGCTGTTTTTT.

The chain uses TRBV5-1 and TRBJ2-2; 9 nucleotides line up with TRBD2. The CDR3 extends over 16 amino acids. Germline V gene sequence: CDR1 SGHRS, CDR2 YFSETQ. After removal of 4 bases from V and 6 bases from J, the junction contained 10 bases not matched to a gene. This chain's CDR3 is CASSTDFRGGAGELFF. The CDR3 DNA is TGCGCCAGCAGCACCGACTTTCGCGGGGGGGCCGGGGAGCTGTTTTTT.

This chain uses TRBV19 with TRBJ1-2; D perhaps matches TRBD1 (5 bases). V gave up 7 bases and J gave up 7 bases, with 13 bases separating them. CDR3 length: 12 amino acids. Germline CDR1 LNHDA, CDR2 SQIVND (reference sequence). The DNA for the CDR3 is TGTGCCAGTAAACCCGGGACTGGTGGCTACACCTTC. Its protein product is CASKPGTGGYTF.

The V gene is TRBV11-2, the J gene TRBJ2-7; TRBD2 agrees at 10 bases. The CDR3 is made up of 15 amino acids. Germline V gene data show CDR1 as SGHAT and CDR2 as FQNNGV. Trimming at V came to 5 bases and at J to 3 bases, leaving 7 bases not matched to a gene. The CDR3 nucleotides are TGTGCCAGCAGCGCCGGGACTAGCGTGATCTACGAGCAGTACTTC. It specifies CASSAGTSVIYEQYF.

This chain joins TRBV7-2 and TRBJ2-1; D remains ambiguous. CDR1 is SGHTA and CDR2 is FQGNSA in the germline V gene. Trimming left V 5 bases short and J 0 bases short, with 5 bases between. CDR3 length: 13 amino acids. The CDR3 DNA reads TGTGCCAGCAGCCCCAGCTCCTACAATGAGCAGTTCTTC. Translation gives CASSPSSYNEQFF.